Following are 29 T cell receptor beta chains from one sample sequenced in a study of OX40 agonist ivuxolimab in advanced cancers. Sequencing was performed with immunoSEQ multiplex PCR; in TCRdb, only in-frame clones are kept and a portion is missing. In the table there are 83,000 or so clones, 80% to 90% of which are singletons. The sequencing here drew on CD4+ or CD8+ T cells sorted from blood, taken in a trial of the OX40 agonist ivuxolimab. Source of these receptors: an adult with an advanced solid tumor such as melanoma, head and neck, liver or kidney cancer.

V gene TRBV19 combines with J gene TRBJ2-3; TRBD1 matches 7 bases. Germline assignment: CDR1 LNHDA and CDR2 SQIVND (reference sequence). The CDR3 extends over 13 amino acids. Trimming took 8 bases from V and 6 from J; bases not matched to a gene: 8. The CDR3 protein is CASSSGGDDTQYF. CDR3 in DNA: TGTGCCAGTTCCTCAGGGGGAGATGATACGCAGTATTTT.

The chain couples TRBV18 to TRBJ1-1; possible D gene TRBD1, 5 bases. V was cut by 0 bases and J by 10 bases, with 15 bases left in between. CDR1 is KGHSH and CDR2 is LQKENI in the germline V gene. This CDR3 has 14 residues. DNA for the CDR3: TGTGCCAGCTCACCACCAAATGACAGAGATTCAGCTTTCTTT. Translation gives CASSPPNDRDSAFF.

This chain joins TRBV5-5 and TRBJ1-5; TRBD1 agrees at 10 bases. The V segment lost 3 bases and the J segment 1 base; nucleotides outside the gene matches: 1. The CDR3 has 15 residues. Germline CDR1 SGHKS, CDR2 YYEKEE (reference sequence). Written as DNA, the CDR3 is TGTGCCAGCAGCTGGACAGGGGGGAGCAATCAGCCCCAGCATTTT. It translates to CASSWTGGSNQPQHF.

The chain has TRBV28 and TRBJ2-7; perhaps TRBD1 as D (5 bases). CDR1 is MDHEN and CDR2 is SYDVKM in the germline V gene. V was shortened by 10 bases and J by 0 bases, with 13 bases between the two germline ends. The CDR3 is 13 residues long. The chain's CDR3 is CATRQGASYEQYF. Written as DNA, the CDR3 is TGTGCCACCCGGCAAGGGGCCTCCTACGAGCAGTACTTC.

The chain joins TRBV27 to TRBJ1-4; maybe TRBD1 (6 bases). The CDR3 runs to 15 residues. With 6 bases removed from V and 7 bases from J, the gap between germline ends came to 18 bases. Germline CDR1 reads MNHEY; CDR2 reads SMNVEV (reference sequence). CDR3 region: CASRAHETGLEKLFF. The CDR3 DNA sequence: TGTGCCAGCAGAGCCCACGAGACAGGCCTTGAAAAACTGTTTTTT.

CDR3: CASSSRATYNEQFF. For the CDR3, the DNA is TGTGCCAGCAGCTCCAGAGCAACTTACAATGAGCAGTTCTTC. The chain is built from TRBV28 and TRBJ2-1, with D uncertain. The V gene lost 6 bases and the J gene lost 4 bases, with 13 bases spanning the gap. Germline V gene sequence: CDR1 MDHEN, CDR2 SYDVKM. This CDR3 region has 14 residues.

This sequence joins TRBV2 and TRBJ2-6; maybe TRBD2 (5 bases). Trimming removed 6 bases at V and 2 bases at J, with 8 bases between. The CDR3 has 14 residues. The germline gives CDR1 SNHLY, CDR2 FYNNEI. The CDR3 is CASRGAAGANVLTF. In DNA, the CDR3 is TGTGCCAGCAGGGGAGCAGCTGGGGCCAACGTCCTGACTTTC.

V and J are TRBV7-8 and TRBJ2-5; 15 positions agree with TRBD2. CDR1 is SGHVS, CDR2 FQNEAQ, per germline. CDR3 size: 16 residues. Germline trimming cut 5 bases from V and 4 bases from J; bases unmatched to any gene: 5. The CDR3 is CASSLGLAGGRETQYF. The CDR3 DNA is TGTGCCAGCAGCCTGGGACTAGCGGGAGGAAGAGAGACCCAGTACTTC.

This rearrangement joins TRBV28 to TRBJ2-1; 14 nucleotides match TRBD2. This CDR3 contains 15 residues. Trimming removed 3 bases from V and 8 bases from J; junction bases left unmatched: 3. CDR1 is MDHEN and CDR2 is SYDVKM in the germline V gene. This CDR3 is CASSLGGLAGDEQFF. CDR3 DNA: TGTGCCAGCAGTTTGGGGGGACTAGCGGGAGATGAGCAGTTCTTC.

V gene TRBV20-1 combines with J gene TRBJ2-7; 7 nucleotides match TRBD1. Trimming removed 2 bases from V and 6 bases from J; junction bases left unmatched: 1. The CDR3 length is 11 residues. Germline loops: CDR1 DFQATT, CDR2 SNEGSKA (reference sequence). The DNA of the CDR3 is TGCAGTGCTAGAACAGGGGCCGAGCAGTACTTC. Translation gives CSARTGAEQYF.

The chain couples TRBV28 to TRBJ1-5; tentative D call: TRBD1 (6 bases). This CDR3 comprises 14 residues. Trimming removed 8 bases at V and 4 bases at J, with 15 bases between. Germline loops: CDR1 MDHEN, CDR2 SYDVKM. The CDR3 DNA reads TGTGCCAGCCACACTCGGCAGGGGAATCAGCCCCAGCATTTT. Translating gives CASHTRQGNQPQHF.

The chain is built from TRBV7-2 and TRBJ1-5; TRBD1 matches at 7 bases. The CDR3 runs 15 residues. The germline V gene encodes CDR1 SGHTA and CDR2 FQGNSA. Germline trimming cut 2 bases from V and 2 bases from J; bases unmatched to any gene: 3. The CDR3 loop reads CASSLQGEGNQPQHF. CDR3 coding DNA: TGTGCCAGCAGCTTACAGGGGGAAGGCAATCAGCCCCAGCATTTT.

The CDR3 spells CASSMTVNYEQYF. CDR3 in DNA: TGTGCCAGTAGTATGACAGTAAACTACGAGCAGTACTTC. The rearrangement uses TRBV19 and TRBJ2-7, with D possibly TRBD1 on 5 matching bases. CDR1 and CDR2 (germline): LNHDA, SQIVND (reference sequence). This CDR3 is 13 amino acids long. The V end lost 3 bases, the J end lost 3 bases, and 9 bases lay between the germline ends.

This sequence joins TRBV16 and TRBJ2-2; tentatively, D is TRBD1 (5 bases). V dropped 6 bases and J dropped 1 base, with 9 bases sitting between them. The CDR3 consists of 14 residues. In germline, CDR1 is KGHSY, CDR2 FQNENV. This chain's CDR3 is CASSPDRNTGELFF. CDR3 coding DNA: TGTGCCAGCAGTCCCGACAGGAACACCGGGGAGCTGTTTTTT.

CDR3: CASSFGTFTEAFF. In nucleotides, the CDR3 is TGTGCCAGCAGCTTCGGGACTTTCACTGAAGCTTTCTTT. The chain recombines TRBV7-2 with TRBJ1-1; weak D call: TRBD1 (5 bases). The CDR3 runs to 13 residues. Germline loops: CDR1 SGHTA, CDR2 FQGNSA. With 3 bases removed from V and 4 bases from J, the gap between germline ends came to 9 bases.

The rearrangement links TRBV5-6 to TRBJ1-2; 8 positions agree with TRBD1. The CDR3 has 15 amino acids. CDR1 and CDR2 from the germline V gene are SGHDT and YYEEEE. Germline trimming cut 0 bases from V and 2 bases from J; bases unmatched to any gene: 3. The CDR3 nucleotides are TGTGCCAGCAGCTTGGCAGGGGGCTTGAACTATGGCTACACCTTC. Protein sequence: CASSLAGGLNYGYTF.

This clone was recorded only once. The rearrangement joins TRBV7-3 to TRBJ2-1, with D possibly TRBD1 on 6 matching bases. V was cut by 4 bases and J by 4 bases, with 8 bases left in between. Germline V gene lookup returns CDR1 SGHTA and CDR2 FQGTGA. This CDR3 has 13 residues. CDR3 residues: CASSWTAYNEQFF. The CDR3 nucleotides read TGTGCCAGCAGCTGGACAGCTTACAATGAGCAGTTCTTC. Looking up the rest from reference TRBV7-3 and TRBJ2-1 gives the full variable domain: GAGVSQTPSNKVTEKGKYVELRCDPISGHTALYWYRQSLGQGPEFLIYFQGTGAADDSGLPNDRFFAVRPEGSVSTLKIQRTERGDSAVYLCASSWTAYNEQFFGPGTRLTVL.

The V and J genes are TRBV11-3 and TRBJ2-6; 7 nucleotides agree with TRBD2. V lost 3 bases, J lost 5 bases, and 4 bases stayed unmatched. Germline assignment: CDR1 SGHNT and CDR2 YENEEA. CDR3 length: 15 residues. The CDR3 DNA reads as TGTGCCAGCAGCTTGGGAGGGGCCAGGGCCAACGTCCTGACTTTC. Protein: CASSLGGARANVLTF.

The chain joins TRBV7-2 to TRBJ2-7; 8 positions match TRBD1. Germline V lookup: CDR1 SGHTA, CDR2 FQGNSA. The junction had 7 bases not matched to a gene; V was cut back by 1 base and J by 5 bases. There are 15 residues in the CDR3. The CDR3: CASSLDVRTGNEQYF. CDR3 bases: TGTGCCAGCAGCTTAGATGTTAGGACAGGGAACGAGCAGTACTTC.

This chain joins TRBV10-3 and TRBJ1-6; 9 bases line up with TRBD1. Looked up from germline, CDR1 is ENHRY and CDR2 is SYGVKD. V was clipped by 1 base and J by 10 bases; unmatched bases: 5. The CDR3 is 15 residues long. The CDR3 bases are TGTGCCATCAGTGAGTTAGACAGGGGGAACTCACCCCTCCACTTT. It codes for CAISELDRGNSPLHF.

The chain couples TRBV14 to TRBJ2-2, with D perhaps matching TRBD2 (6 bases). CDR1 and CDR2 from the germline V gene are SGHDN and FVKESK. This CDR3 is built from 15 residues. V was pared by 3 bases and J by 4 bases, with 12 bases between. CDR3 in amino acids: CASSQEGLRTGELFF. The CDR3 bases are TGTGCCAGCAGCCAGGAGGGACTTCGCACCGGGGAGCTGTTTTTT.

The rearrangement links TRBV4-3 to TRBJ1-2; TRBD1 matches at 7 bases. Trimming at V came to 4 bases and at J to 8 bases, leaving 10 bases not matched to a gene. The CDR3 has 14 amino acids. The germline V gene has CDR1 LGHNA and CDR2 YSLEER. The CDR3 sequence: CASSPQRTGRGYTF. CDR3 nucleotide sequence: TGCGCCAGCAGCCCCCAGAGGACAGGTCGGGGCTACACCTTC.

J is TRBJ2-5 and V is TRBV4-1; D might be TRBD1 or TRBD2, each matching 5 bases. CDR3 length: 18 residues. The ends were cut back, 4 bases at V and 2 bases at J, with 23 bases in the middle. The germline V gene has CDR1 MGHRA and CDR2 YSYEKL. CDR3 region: CASSRYIPRGAAQETQYF. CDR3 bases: TGCGCCAGCAGCCGGTATATCCCGCGAGGGGCTGCACAAGAGACCCAGTACTTC.

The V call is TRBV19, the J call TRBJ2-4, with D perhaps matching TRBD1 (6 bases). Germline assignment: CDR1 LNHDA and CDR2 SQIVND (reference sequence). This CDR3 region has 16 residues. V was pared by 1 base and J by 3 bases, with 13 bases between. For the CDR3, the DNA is TGTGCCAGTAGTATAGGGCTAACAGGGAACAAAAACATTCAGTACTTC. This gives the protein CASSIGLTGNKNIQYF. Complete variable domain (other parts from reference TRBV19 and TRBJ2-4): DGGITQSPKYLFRKEGQNVTLSCEQNLNHDAMYWYRQDPGQGLRLIYYSQIVNDFQKGDIAEGYSVSREKKESFPLTVTSAQKNPTAFYLCASSIGLTGNKNIQYFGAGTRLSVL.

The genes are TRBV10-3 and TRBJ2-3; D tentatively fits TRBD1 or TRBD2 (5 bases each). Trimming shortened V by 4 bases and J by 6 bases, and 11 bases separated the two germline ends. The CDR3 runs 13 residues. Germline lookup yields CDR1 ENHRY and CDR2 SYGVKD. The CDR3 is CAISGGYLDTQYF. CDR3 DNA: TGTGCCATCAGTGGGGGGTATTTGGATACGCAGTATTTT.

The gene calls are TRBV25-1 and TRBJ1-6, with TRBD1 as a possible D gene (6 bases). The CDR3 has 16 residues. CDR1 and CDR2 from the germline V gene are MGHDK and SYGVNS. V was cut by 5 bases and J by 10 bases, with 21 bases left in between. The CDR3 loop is CASSSPTTGQRSPLHF. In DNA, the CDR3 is TGTGCCAGCAGTTCACCAACAACAGGGCAGAGGTCACCCCTCCACTTT. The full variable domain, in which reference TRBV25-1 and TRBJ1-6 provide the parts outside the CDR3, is EADIYQTPRYLVIGTGKKITLECSQTMGHDKMYWYQQDPGMELHLIHYSYGVNSTEKGDLSSESTVSRIRTEHFPLTLESARPSHTSQYLCASSSPTTGQRSPLHFGNGTRLTVT.

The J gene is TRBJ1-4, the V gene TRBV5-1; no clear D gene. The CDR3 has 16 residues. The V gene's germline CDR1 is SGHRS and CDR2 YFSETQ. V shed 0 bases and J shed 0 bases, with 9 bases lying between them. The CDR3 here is CASSLGRVATNEKLFF. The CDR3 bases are TGCGCCAGCAGCTTGGGTCGAGTTGCAACTAATGAAAAACTGTTTTTT.

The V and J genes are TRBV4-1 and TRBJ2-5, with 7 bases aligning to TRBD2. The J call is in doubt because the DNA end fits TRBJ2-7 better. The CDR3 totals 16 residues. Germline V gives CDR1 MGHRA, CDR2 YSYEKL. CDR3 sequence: CASSQELASRVYEQYF. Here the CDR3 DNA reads TGCGCCAGCAGCCAAGAACTAGCGTCGCGAGTATACGAGCAGTACTTC.

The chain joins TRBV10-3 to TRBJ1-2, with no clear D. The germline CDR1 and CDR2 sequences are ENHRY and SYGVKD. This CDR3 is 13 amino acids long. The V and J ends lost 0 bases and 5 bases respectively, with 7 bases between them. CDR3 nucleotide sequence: TGTGCCATCAGTGAGTCGAATATTTATGGCTACACCTTC. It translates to CAISESNIYGYTF.